This T cell receptor beta chain was found in a study of cytomegalovirus exposure and HLA in healthy donors. Points from the study as a whole: As was reported, the classifier diagnosed cytomegalovirus status with high specificity and sensitivity. According to the study, roughly 160 TCR beta chains were cytomegalovirus-associated.

The CDR3 extends over 21 amino acids. V lost 3 bases to trimming and J lost 1 base; unmatched junction nucleotides: 18. Germline values: CDR1 SGDLS, CDR2 YYNGEE. The protocol was immunoSEQ multiplex PCR, while the TCRdb copy is restricted to in-frame clones and leaves out a portion. The profile covers about 150,000 clones, with approximately 89% appearing a single time and 0.6% to 0.8% taken by the ten largest. As concerns this clone: Its antigen is as yet unknown.

Donors were drawn from the approximately 120-subject validation cohort, separate from the approximately 700-subject first cohort. This clonotype was obtained from a man aged 18 to 29 in good health and CMV-seronegative. V is TRBV9 and J is TRBJ2-5; 13 nucleotides agree with TRBD2. Sample: PBMCs. The DNA of the CDR3 is TGTGCCAGCAGCGCAAACCACGGGACTAGCGGGATCCCCGTGGGCCAAGAGACCCAGTACTTC. It specifies CASSANHGTSGIPVGQETQYF. Full variable domain (missing parts from reference TRBV9 and TRBJ2-5): DSGVTQTPKHLITATGQRVTLRCSPRSGDLSVYWYQQSLDQGLQFLIQYYNGEERAKGNILERFSAQQFPDLHSELNLSSLELGDSALYFCASSANHGTSGIPVGQETQYFGPGTRLLVL.